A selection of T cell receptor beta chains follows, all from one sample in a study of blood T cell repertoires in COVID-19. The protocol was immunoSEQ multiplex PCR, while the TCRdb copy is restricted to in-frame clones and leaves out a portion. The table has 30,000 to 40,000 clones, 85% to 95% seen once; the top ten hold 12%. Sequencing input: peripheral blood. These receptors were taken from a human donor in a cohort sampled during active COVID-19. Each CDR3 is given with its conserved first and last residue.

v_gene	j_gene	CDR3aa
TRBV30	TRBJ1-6	CAWTQGRGGSPLHF
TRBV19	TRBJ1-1	CASSATGGVTEAFF
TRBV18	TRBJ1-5	CASSPVGISNQPQHF
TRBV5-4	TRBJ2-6	CASSLETTGVGANVLTF
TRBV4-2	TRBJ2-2	CASSQEGIAMGGELFF
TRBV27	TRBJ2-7	CASSFGASSYEQYF
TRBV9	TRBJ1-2	CASSGDRGPLNYGYTF
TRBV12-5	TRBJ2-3	CASAPGTGPTDTQYF
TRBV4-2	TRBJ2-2	CASSQDYTGTGELFF
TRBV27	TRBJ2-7	CASSRVMDRGYEQYF
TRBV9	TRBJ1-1	CASSGPQVEF
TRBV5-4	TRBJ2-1	CASSLTSGSDEQFF
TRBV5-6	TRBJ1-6	CASSWGQGVGSPLHF
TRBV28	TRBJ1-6	CASCPGSSYNSPLHF
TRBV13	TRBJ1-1	CASSSSRSEAFF
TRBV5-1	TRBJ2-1	CASSLGLAGAYNEQFF
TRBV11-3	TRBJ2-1	CASSSGSSYNEQFF
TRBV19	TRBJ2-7	CASSISLAGRTYEQYF
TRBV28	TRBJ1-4	CASSLGQGVTNEKLFF
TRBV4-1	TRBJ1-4	CASSQDRTGGNEKLFF
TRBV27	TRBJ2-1	CASSSPRRALYNEQFF
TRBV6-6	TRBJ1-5	CASSSTGQGANQPQHF
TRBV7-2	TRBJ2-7	CASTPNGYEQYF
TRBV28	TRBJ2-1	CASSLSLGTGGLIDEQFF
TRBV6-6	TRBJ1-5	CASSYSGGNQPQHF
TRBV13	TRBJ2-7	CATGRGQATLFYEQYF
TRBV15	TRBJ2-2	CATSREGASELFF
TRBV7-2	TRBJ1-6	CASSPDSSPLHF
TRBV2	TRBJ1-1	CASSAGASEGTEAFF
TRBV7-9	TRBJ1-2	CASSLEGDGYTF
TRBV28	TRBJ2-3	CASSSPGTSAMQFHTQYF
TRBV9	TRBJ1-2	CASSAGTSYGYTF
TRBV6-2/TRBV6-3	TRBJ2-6	CASSYSPQGRIGANVLTF
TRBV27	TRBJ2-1	CASSLTSGKNEQFF
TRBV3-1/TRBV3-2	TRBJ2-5	CASSPRTGVDTSFIQETQYF
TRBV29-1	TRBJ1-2	CSASGQGAPGYTF
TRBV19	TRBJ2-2	CASISNGDTGELFF
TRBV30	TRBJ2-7	CAWSGGTGIYEQYF
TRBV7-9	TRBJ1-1	CASSLGGGVEAFF
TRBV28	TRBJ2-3	CASRLAGGLPDTQYF
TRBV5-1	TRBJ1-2	CASSFTDTVNYGYTF
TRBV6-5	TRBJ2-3	CASSQDYSTDTQYF